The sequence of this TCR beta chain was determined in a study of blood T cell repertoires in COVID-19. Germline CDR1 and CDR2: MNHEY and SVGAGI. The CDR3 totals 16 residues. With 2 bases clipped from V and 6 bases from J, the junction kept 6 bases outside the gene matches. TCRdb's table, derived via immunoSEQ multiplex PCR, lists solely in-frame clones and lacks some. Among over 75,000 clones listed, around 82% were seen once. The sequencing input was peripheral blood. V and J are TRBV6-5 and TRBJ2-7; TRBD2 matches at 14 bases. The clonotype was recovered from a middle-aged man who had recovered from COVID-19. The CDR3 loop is CASSYHETSGRGEQYF. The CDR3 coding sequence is TGTGCCAGCAGTTACCATGAGACTAGCGGGAGGGGCGAGCAGTACTTC.